This TCR beta chain was retrieved from a study of CD8 T cells in ankylosing spondylitis. Study observations and caveats: Blood from ankylosing spondylitis patients appeared to carry a characteristic roughly 8-variant TCR beta motif.

The CDR3 is 11 residues long. Germline V lookup: CDR1 DFQATT, CDR2 SNEGSKA (reference sequence). Trimming removed 7 bases at V and 7 bases at J, with 13 bases between. This clonotype has a count of ten or more. Its antigen is currently unknown. Researchers built TCR beta libraries using quantitative 5'-RACE with molecular barcodes. From the 5' RACE reads, TCRdb called clonotypes with MiXCR, one entry per CDR3 protein. The data hold a few hundred thousand distinct CDR3 sequences, with about a fifth observed a single time. V usage is TRBV20-1 and J usage is TRBJ1-1; TRBD1 might be the D (5 bases). Sequenced: blood, either unsorted or a sorted T cell fraction (not recorded which). The source is a male donor with ankylosing spondylitis. CDR3 sequence: CSVTPGIEAFF. The CDR3 DNA sequence: TGCAGTGTCACGCCAGGGATTGAAGCTTTCTTT.